This T cell receptor (beta chain) originates from a study of T cell repertoires in cytomegalovirus infection. Overall study context: Public TCR beta signatures indicated both CMV infection and matching HLA type.

TCRdb recomputed calls from the reads with MiXCR, one row per CDR3 protein. The table includes a few hundred thousand distinct CDR3 sequences, approximately 40% detected once. About this clonotype itself: Its target is unknown.

The germline CDR1 and CDR2 sequences are SGHVS and FNYEAQ. The CDR3 has 15 amino acids. V was clipped by 1 base and J by 6 bases, with 16 bases between them. Sequences were derived from cultured PBMCs, sampled from culture after CMV antigen stimulation. The chain combines TRBV7-6 with TRBJ2-7; D is perhaps TRBD2 (6 bases). The TCR originated in a human donor in good health (CMV status not recorded). Some clones in this sample may be carry-over from other donors' samples. CDR3 sequence (DNA): TGTGCCAGCAGCTTAGTGTCCCAGGTCGGGGGCGAGCAGTACTTC. It codes for CASSLVSQVGGEQYF.